The 3 T cell receptor beta chains below were found in one sample sequenced in a study of cytomegalovirus exposure and HLA in healthy donors. Assay used: immunoSEQ multiplex PCR; TCRdb lists only in-frame clones, some missing. The sample carries some 75,000 clones, approximately 96% recorded once. Sequenced: PBMCs. These receptor sequences come from a woman younger than 30 in good health and CMV-seronegative.

This chain joins TRBV5-8 and TRBJ2-1, with D maybe TRBD2 (6 bases). CDR1 SGHTS and CDR2 YDEGEE come from the germline V gene. The CDR3 is 12 amino acids. V shed 2 bases and J shed 8 bases, with 8 bases lying between them. The CDR3, as DNA: TGTGCCAGCAGCTTAATAGCGGATGAGCAGTTCTTC. It translates to CASSLIADEQFF.

Comments on this clone: An end of the junction does not agree with germline; a read error may underlie this. CDR3 DNA: TGTGCCAGCAGTGATTCAAGCGGGGGGGCTTCATTC. It specifies CASSDSSGGASF. The chain uses TRBV2 and TRBJ2-7, with 10 positions matching TRBD2. CDR1 is SNHLY, CDR2 FYNNEI, per germline. This CDR3 spans 12 amino acids.

The chain uses TRBV19 and TRBJ2-1; 11 bases match TRBD2. The CDR3 contains 16 residues. The germline gives CDR1 LNHDA, CDR2 SQIVND (reference sequence). Trimming removed 6 bases from V and 2 bases from J; junction bases left unmatched: 6. Here the CDR3 reads CASRLAGATPYNEQFF. The CDR3 bases are TGTGCCAGTAGACTAGCGGGAGCCACTCCCTACAATGAGCAGTTCTTC.